Shown below are 3 T cell receptor beta chains from a single sample sequenced in a study of response to subunit inactivated influenza vaccine (dated by TCRdb to the late 2010s). The library relied on RT-PCR. Sequencing instrument: Illumina HiSeq 2500. Using fastp at Q25 and MiXCR, TCRdb reprocessed the public reads and kept productive beta chains. Here each entry gathers all rows of one CDR3 protein and keeps the most common genes and DNA. Within this sample are about 190,000 distinct CDR3 sequences, with roughly an eighth of them counted one time only. 26% of the sample goes to the ten largest clones. The sample in question was CD8+ T cells sorted from PBMCs, obtained roughly 5 days after vaccination. Receptor source: a man aged 50 or older who received an inactivated influenza vaccine. Donor details come from another sample of the same person, matched by shared clones.

The genes are TRBV5-6 and TRBJ2-1; 8 positions agree with TRBD2. Unmatched junction bases numbered 12, after V lost 6 bases and J lost 4 bases. The CDR3 contains 16 residues. CDR1 and CDR2 (germline): SGHDT, YYEEEE. Here the CDR3 DNA reads TGTGCCAGCACCTCGGTAGGTAGCGGGACTTACAATGAGCAGTTCTTC. Its protein is CASTSVGSGTYNEQFF.

This clonotype showed up just a few times. This chain connects TRBV29-1 to TRBJ2-7; possible D gene TRBD1, 6 bases. Germline CDR1 and CDR2: SQVTM and ANQGSEA. The ends were cut back, 5 bases at V and 7 bases at J, with 12 bases in the middle. The CDR3 contains 11 residues. The chain's CDR3 is CSVLLRGEQYF. CDR3 nucleotides: TGCAGCGTTCTCCTTAGGGGGGAGCAGTACTTC.

This clonotype was picked up a small number of times. The chain joins TRBV27 to TRBJ2-7, with 8 bases aligning to TRBD2. The CDR3 runs to 17 residues. Per germline, CDR1 MNHEY and CDR2 SMNVEV (reference sequence). Unmatched junction bases numbered 13, after V lost 6 bases and J lost 0 bases. In DNA form, the CDR3 reads TGTGCCAGCAGATACCTCGGGGGGGGAGGGAGCTCCTACGAGCAGTACTTC. Protein product: CASRYLGGGGSSYEQYF.